This entry features one T cell receptor (beta chain) sequence. What it recognizes is unknown. Germline CDR1 reads MNHEY; CDR2 reads SMNVEV (reference sequence). V was cut by 5 bases and J by 3 bases, with 11 bases left in between. This CDR3 comprises 14 residues. The data derive from a study of post-analysis software for immune sequencing data. Study as a whole: Several disease courses (relapsing-remitting, secondary progressive and progressive-relapsing) of multiple sclerosis were included.

Tagging with unique molecular identifiers was a feature of the TCR beta cDNA libraries. Roughly 510,000 cDNA molecules were recovered from an input of about 0.95 to 11 million T cells. MiXCR was run by TCRdb on the PCR reads, yielding one entry per CDR3 protein. The data show roughly 800,000 distinct CDR3 sequences, 46% seen once. The study, taken as a whole, reports: Patients used about 5 TRBV segments, including TRBV5-6, TRBV5-1 and TRBV20-1, more often than controls. Under the F measure, samples that were prepared in one batch clustered strongly together. In multiple sclerosis, normalized Chao1 diversity was significantly below that of controls.

This chain joins TRBV27 and TRBJ2-1, with D possibly being TRBD1 (6 bases). This sequence was found in a girl aged 10 to 17 with multiple sclerosis. Material for sequencing was blood. The CDR3 loop is CASSNQQGYNEQFF. The CDR3 DNA reads as TGTGCCAGCAGTAATCAACAGGGCTACAATGAGCAGTTCTTC.